The 15 T cell receptor beta chains listed next were all sequenced from one sample in a study of cytomegalovirus exposure and HLA in healthy donors. PCR was performed using 60 Vbeta and 13 Jbeta primers. The table came from immunoSEQ multiplex PCR; TCRdb's copy has only in-frame clones and leaves some out. The sample holds around 64,000 clones, around 86% seen once. The specimen sequenced was PBMCs. The receptors stem from a female donor in good health and CMV-seronegative.

The V gene is TRBV5-5, the J gene TRBJ1-2; D unresolved. There are 12 residues in the CDR3. The germline gives CDR1 SGHKS, CDR2 YYEKEE (reference sequence). Trimming left V 0 bases short and J 4 bases short, with 4 bases between. The CDR3 spells CASSLASYGYTF. As DNA, the CDR3 is TGTGCCAGCAGCTTGGCCAGCTATGGCTACACCTTC.

A note on this clone: The junction does not match germline at one end; this may be a read error. The gene calls are TRBV6-1 and TRBJ1-1, with 9 bases identical to TRBD1. CDR3 length: 17 residues. Germline V lookup: CDR1 MNHNS, CDR2 SASEGT. The CDR3 is CASSEYRGRAMNAEAFF. CDR3 nucleotide sequence: TGTGCCAGCAGTGAGTACAGGGGGCGCGCTATGAACGCTGAAGCTTTCTTT.

Comment on this clone: The junction does not match germline at one end; this may be a read error. This chain uses TRBV27 with TRBJ1-1, with a tentative D call TRBD1 (5 bases). CDR1 is MNHEY, CDR2 SMNVEV, per germline (reference sequence). The CDR3 is made up of 13 amino acids. Here the CDR3 reads CASSLRGNIEAFF. Written as DNA, the CDR3 is TGTGCCAGCAGTTTGCGGGGGAACATTGAAGCTTTCTTT.

Of note for this clone: Other DNA sequences of this sample code for an identical CDR3. V is TRBV6-5 and J is TRBJ1-1; D might be TRBD1 (6 bases). The germline CDR1 and CDR2 sequences are MNHEY and SVGAGI. V lost 6 bases to trimming and J lost 1 base, with 9 bases between them. CDR3 length equals 13 residues. CDR3 bases: TGTGCCAGCAGCAGGGGTTGGAACACTGAAGCTTTCTTT. Translating gives CASSRGWNTEAFF.

V usage is TRBV6-5 and J usage is TRBJ2-7; D may be TRBD1 (5 bases). Trimming pared 0 bases from V and 4 bases from J, leaving 13 bases between. This CDR3 contains 15 residues. Germline lookup yields CDR1 MNHEY and CDR2 SVGAGI. The CDR3 nucleotides read TGTGCCAGCAGTTACTCTTGGGGCGTCGGGTACGAGCAGTACTTC. Its translation: CASSYSWGVGYEQYF.

J is TRBJ2-1 and V is TRBV7-2, with D perhaps TRBD2 (6 bases). Trimming left V 5 bases short and J 0 bases short, with 11 bases between. The CDR3 loop spans 15 amino acids. CDR1 and CDR2 (germline): SGHTA, FQGNSA. CDR3 sequence: CASSMDGSSYNEQFF. In nucleotides, the CDR3 is TGTGCCAGCAGCATGGACGGGAGCTCCTACAATGAGCAGTTCTTC. Variable domain in full (rest from reference TRBV7-2 and TRBJ2-1): GAGVSQSPSNKVTEKGKDVELRCDPISGHTALYWYRQSLGQGLEFLIYFQGNSAPDKSGLPSDRFSAERTGGSVSTLTIQRTQQEDSAVYLCASSMDGSSYNEQFFGPGTRLTVL.

Remarks on this clone: An end of the junction does not agree with germline; a read error may underlie this. This chain links TRBV9 with TRBJ2-6; 7 positions match TRBD1. The CDR3 contains 16 residues. The germline V gene has CDR1 SGDLS and CDR2 YYNGEE. The CDR3 coding sequence is TGTGCCAGCAGCCCACGTTCAGGGGGTGGGGCCAACGGCCTGACTTTC. As protein: CASSPRSGGGANGLTF. The entire variable domain, with the rest obtained from reference TRBV9 and TRBJ2-6, is as follows: DSGVTQTPKHLITATGQRVTLRCSPRSGDLSVYWYQQSLDQGLQFLIQYYNGEERAKGNILERFSAQQFPDLHSELNLSSLELGDSALYFCASSPRSGGGANGLTFGAGSRLTVL.

The genes are TRBV11-2 and TRBJ2-1; the match to TRBD2 covers 9 bases. Trimming at V came to 5 bases and at J to 9 bases, leaving 11 bases not matched to a gene. The CDR3 length is 15 residues. Germline loops: CDR1 SGHAT, CDR2 FQNNGV. The CDR3 region is CASSGAGTSPREQFF. In DNA, the CDR3 is TGTGCCAGCAGCGGAGCCGGGACTAGCCCTCGTGAGCAGTTCTTC.

This clone was found once. The chain employs TRBV11-2 and TRBJ2-2; 13 positions match TRBD2. CDR3 length: 16 amino acids. Trimming took 1 base from V and 5 from J; bases not matched to a gene: 1. The germline V gene encodes CDR1 SGHAT and CDR2 FQNNGV. The CDR3 sequence is CASSLGLAGGTGELFF. CDR3 nucleotides: TGTGCCAGCAGCTTAGGACTAGCGGGAGGAACCGGGGAGCTGTTTTTT.

In this sample, this clone turned up a few times. The chain recombines TRBV10-2 with TRBJ1-2; D unclear. CDR3 length: 12 residues. Looked up from germline, CDR1 is WSHSY and CDR2 is SAAADI. Trimming stripped 4 bases from V and 1 base from J, with 4 bases between. The CDR3 DNA sequence: TGCGCCAGCAGTGCTATTAACTATGGCTACACCTTC. Its protein is CASSAINYGYTF.

The rearrangement uses TRBV6-5 and TRBJ1-4; D remains unclear. Germline-derived CDR1 and CDR2 are MNHEY and SVGAGI. V lost 6 bases to trimming and J lost 7 bases, with 15 bases between them. There are 14 residues in the CDR3. In DNA, the CDR3 is TGTGCCAGCAGAGCACAGCATTTATCTGAAAAACTGTTTTTT. This sequence encodes CASRAQHLSEKLFF.

This chain uses TRBV9 with TRBJ1-5; no definite D call. Trimming shortened V by 2 bases and J by 6 bases, and 9 bases separated the two germline ends. Germline V CDR1 and CDR2: SGDLS, YYNGEE. The CDR3 extends over 13 amino acids. CDR3: CASSVSYSQPQHF. In nucleotides, the CDR3 is TGTGCCAGCAGCGTCTCCTACAGTCAGCCCCAGCATTTT.

The chain joins TRBV6-1 to TRBJ2-3; tentatively, D is TRBD1 (5 bases). Germline CDR1 MNHNS, CDR2 SASEGT. The CDR3 has 16 amino acids. V lost 0 bases and J lost 2, with 12 bases in between. The CDR3 nucleotides read TGTGCCAGCAGTGAAGCCTGGACACGTTACACAGATACGCAGTATTTT. Translation gives CASSEAWTRYTDTQYF.

This clone was recorded a few times. The chain employs TRBV10-3 and TRBJ1-4, with D perhaps matching TRBD1 (6 bases). CDR1 ENHRY and CDR2 SYGVKD come from the germline V gene. This CDR3 has 19 amino acids. The V end lost 8 bases, the J end lost 0 bases, and 25 bases lay between the germline ends. The DNA for the CDR3 is TGTGCCATCTTCGACGAGGACAGTACAGGCTCGGCAACTAATGAAAAACTGTTTTTT. Protein: CAIFDEDSTGSATNEKLFF.

The rearrangement uses TRBV2 and TRBJ1-1, with D possibly being TRBD1 (6 bases). Germline-derived CDR1 and CDR2 are SNHLY and FYNNEI. V gave up 6 bases and J gave up 7 bases, with 9 bases separating them. The CDR3 length is 11 residues. In DNA form, the CDR3 reads TGTGCCAGCAGACAGGGCAATGAAGCTTTCTTT. It specifies CASRQGNEAFF.